This T cell receptor beta chain is drawn from a study of blood T cell repertoires in COVID-19. V lost 8 bases to trimming and J lost 4 bases, with 17 bases between them. The CDR3 covers 14 residues. Germline V gene data show CDR1 as MNHEY and CDR2 as SVGAGI. TCRdb's table, derived via immunoSEQ multiplex PCR, lists solely in-frame clones and lacks some. The profile shows 200,000 to 300,000 clones, 75% to 95% of them singletons. This sequence joins TRBV6-5 and TRBJ2-5, with D maybe TRBD2 (6 bases). Sequenced input: peripheral blood. This sequence was found in a person aged 18 to 35 with COVID-19, enrolled during active disease. The CDR3 loop is CASGGSRGLETQYF. In DNA, the CDR3 is TGTGCCAGCGGGGGGTCCCGCGGGCTAGAGACCCAGTACTTC.